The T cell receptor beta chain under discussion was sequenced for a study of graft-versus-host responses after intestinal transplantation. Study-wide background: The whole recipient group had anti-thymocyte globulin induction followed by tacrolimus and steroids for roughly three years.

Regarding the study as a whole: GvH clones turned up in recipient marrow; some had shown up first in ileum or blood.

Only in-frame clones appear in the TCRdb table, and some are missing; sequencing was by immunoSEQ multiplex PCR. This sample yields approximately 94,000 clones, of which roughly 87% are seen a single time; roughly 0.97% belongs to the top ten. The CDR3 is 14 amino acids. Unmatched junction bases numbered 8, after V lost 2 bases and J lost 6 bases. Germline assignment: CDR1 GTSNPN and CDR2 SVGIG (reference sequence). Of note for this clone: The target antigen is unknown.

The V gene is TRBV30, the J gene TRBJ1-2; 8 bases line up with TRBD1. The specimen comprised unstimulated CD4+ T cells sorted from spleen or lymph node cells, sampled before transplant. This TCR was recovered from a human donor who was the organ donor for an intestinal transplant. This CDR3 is CAWSPGTGGHGYTF. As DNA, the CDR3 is TGTGCCTGGAGTCCTGGAACAGGGGGTCATGGCTACACCTTC.